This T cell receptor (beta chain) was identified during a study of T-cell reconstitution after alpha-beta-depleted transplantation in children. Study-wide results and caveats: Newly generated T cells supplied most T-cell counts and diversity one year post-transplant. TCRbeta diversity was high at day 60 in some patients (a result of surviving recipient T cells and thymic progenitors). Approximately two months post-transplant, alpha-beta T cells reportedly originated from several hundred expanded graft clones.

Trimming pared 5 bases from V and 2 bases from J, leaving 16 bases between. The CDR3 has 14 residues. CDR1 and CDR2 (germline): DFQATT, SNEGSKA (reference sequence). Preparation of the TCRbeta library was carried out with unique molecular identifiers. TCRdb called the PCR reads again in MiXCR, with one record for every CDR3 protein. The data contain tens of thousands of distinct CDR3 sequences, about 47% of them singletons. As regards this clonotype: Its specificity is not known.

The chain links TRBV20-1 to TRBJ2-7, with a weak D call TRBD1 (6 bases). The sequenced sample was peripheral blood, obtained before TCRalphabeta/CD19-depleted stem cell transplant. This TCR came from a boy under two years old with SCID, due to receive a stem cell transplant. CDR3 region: CSARRGQRTYEQYF. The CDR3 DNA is TGCAGTGCTCGCCGTGGACAGAGAACCTACGAGCAGTACTTC.